This passage covers 6 T cell receptor beta chains from one sample sequenced in a study of blood T cell repertoires in COVID-19. Profiling relied on immunoSEQ multiplex PCR, and the TCRdb table lists in-frame clones only, not all of them. The sample records approximately 110,000 clones, about 91% being singletons. Sequencing used peripheral blood. The receptors shown here come from a woman in her forties or fifties with active or convalescent COVID-19.

The chain carries TRBV13 and TRBJ2-3; 9 nucleotides line up with TRBD2. Per the germline V gene, CDR1 is PRHDT and CDR2 is FYEKMQ (reference sequence). J lost 2 bases, V lost 5 bases, and 2 bases had no gene match. The CDR3 covers 14 residues. The CDR3 is CASSAGGYTDTQYF. CDR3 bases: TGTGCCAGCAGCGCGGGAGGGTACACAGATACGCAGTATTTT.

In the case of this clone: The junction and the germline gene differ at one end; a read error may be behind it. The V and J genes are TRBV28 and TRBJ1-6; the match to TRBD1 covers 7 bases. The CDR3 totals 13 residues. Germline V gene lookup returns CDR1 MDHEN and CDR2 SYDVKM. CDR3 in amino acids: CASIQGNDSPLYF. The CDR3 DNA reads as TGTGCCAGTATACAGGGGAACGATTCACCCCTCTACTTT.

The rearrangement uses TRBV7-2 and TRBJ2-3; a weak D match, TRBD2 (5 bases). The CDR3 is 14 residues long. V was shortened by 7 bases and J by 0 bases, with 11 bases between the two germline ends. Germline V gives CDR1 SGHTA, CDR2 FQGNSA. The CDR3 spells CASTEGTSTDTQYF. CDR3 coding DNA: TGTGCCAGCACCGAGGGAACTAGCACAGATACGCAGTATTTT.

The chain recombines TRBV12-5 with TRBJ2-3, with TRBD2 matching 12 bases. In germline, CDR1 is LGHNT, CDR2 FRNRAP. The CDR3 extends over 16 amino acids. Trimming cost V 6 bases and J 6 bases; bases outside gene matches: 10. The CDR3 sequence is CASGPGLAGPGDTQYF. The CDR3 coding sequence is TGTGCTAGTGGCCCCGGACTAGCGGGACCGGGGGATACGCAGTATTTT.

This sequence joins TRBV12-3 or TRBV12-4 and TRBJ1-5; D is ambiguous. This CDR3 is 13 amino acids long. The V gene lost 8 bases and the J gene lost 1 base, with 9 bases spanning the gap. This CDR3 reads CASSRESNQPQHF. DNA for the CDR3: TGTGCCAGCTCCCGGGAGAGCAATCAGCCCCAGCATTTT.

The chain employs TRBV30 and TRBJ2-2; D not certain. The CDR3 sequence is 11 residues long. Germline V gives CDR1 GTSNPN, CDR2 SVGIG (reference sequence). The V gene lost 2 bases and the J gene lost 5 bases, with 3 bases spanning the gap. The CDR3 reads CAWSRTGELFF. In nucleotides, the CDR3 is TGTGCCTGGAGTCGGACCGGGGAGCTGTTTTTT. Full variable domain (outside the CDR3, taken from reference TRBV30 and TRBJ2-2): SQTIHQWPATLVQPVGSPLSLECTVEGTSNPNLYWYRQAAGRGLQLLFYSVGIGQISSEVPQNLSASRPQDRQFILSSKKLLLSDSGFYLCAWSRTGELFFGEGSRLTVL.